This passage covers 2 T cell receptor beta chains from one sample sequenced in a study of T cell responses to AZD1222 COVID-19 vaccine. The table came from immunoSEQ multiplex PCR; TCRdb's copy has only in-frame clones and leaves some out. There are around 110,000 clones in the sample; 80% to 90% occur only once, and about 3% lies in the top ten. The source material was peripheral blood, sampled on day 0 of AZD1222 vaccination. All receptors derive from an adult in good health.

The chain joins TRBV6-5 to TRBJ1-2; D remains unclear. CDR3 length: 13 amino acids. Per germline, CDR1 MNHEY and CDR2 SVGAGI. V gave up 6 bases and J gave up 2 bases, with 10 bases separating them. The CDR3 DNA follows: TGTGCCAGCAGGCCCGGGGAGAACTATGGCTACACCTTC. The encoded protein is CASRPGENYGYTF.

DNA for the CDR3: TGTGCCAGCAGGGGGGACGGCGAGAGGGGTAACTATGGCTACACCTTC. This encodes CASRGDGERGNYGYTF. The chain employs TRBV25-1 and TRBJ1-2; D possibly corresponds to TRBD1 (5 bases). This CDR3 has 16 amino acids. V was shortened by 6 bases and J by 1 base, with 18 bases between the two germline ends. Germline V gives CDR1 MGHDK, CDR2 SYGVNS.